The clone carrying this TCR beta chain has more than one count but fewer than ten. Germline-derived CDR1 and CDR2 are MNHGY and SAAAGT. V was pared by 11 bases and J by 10 bases, with 15 bases of the junction left unmatched. The CDR3 runs 14 residues. The data were obtained in a study of T cells in localized non-small cell lung cancer. The repertoire was sequenced with immunoSEQ multiplex PCR; TCRdb's copy has only in-frame clones and lacks some. This table has under 5,500 clones, 30% to 40% appearing once. The sample consisted of lung tumor tissue, taken before any cancer treatment. The receptor was isolated from a female donor older than 55 with stage I lung adenocarcinoma. The genes are TRBV6-8 and TRBJ2-1; TRBD2 aligns across 9 bases. As DNA, the CDR3 is TGTGCCTCCAGGGGCGGGGGGGCCATCCGGGAGCAGTTCTTC. This translates into CASRGGGAIREQFF.